One sample yielded the 19 T cell receptor beta chains listed below, sequenced in a study of T cell clusters in autoimmune cytopenias (dated by TCRdb to the late 2010s). TCRdb shows the sequencer as Illumina MiSeq. TRB rearrangements were amplified by multiplex PCR following a touch-down protocol, with the TRB-A and TRB-B primer pools mixed in one tube. After reprocessing by TCRdb, each CDR3 protein sequence is one entry, and no DNA is given. This sample's table lists some 2,500 distinct CDR3 sequences. The ten largest clonotypes hold roughly 50% of the sample. For each sample, TRB amplification used around 260 ng of peripheral blood genomic DNA, equal to approximately 38,000 genome equivalents. Sequencing used peripheral blood. These receptors originate from a human donor with an autoimmune cytopenia or autoimmune hepatitis (not recorded which).

The chain is built from TRBV5-1 and TRBJ1-1. The CDR3 length is 13 residues. Germline loops: CDR1 SGHRS, CDR2 YFSETQ. The CDR3 loop is CASSLAGNTEAFF.

V gene TRBV5-1 combines with J gene TRBJ1-2. The CDR3 spans 14 residues. The germline V gene encodes CDR1 SGHRS and CDR2 YFSETQ. The chain's CDR3 is CASSATTANYGYTF.

This clonotype ranks as medium-sized in terms of frequency. The chain recombines TRBV19 with TRBJ2-3; the D call from TCRdb, TRBD1, cannot be confirmed without DNA. The CDR3 is 15 residues long. CDR1 and CDR2 from the germline V gene are LNHDA and SQIVND (reference sequence). This CDR3 reads CASRDRGGITDTQYF.

The CDR3 loop is CASRRRETVTDTQYF. J is TRBJ2-3 and V is TRBV27; absent DNA, TCRdb's TRBD2 call cannot be checked. This CDR3 is 15 amino acids long. Germline CDR1 and CDR2: MNHEY and SMNVEV (reference sequence).

This clonotype is identified as medium-sized from frequency. The rearrangement joins TRBV19 to TRBJ2-1; the D call of TRBD2 rests on TCRdb alone, since no DNA is present to check it. In germline, CDR1 is LNHDA, CDR2 SQIVND (reference sequence). The CDR3 extends over 14 amino acids. The CDR3: CASSMGTLIGGQFF.

V and J are TRBV24-1 and TRBJ2-3; lacking DNA, the TRBD1 call made by TCRdb goes unchecked. The CDR3 has 16 residues. CDR1 and CDR2 from the germline V gene are KGHDR and SFDVKD. CDR3 amino acids: CATSGWTVESTDTQYF.

Measured by frequency, this clonotype is medium-sized (0.01 to 0.1%). This chain joins TRBV19 and TRBJ2-5; TCRdb calls TRBD1, which cannot be checked without DNA. Germline V gene data show CDR1 as LNHDA and CDR2 as SQIVND (reference sequence). The CDR3 contains 16 residues. CDR3 residues: CASSMWGTGEQETQYF.

The chain links TRBV12-3 or TRBV12-4 to TRBJ2-7; checking the TCRdb D call of TRBD1 is not possible without DNA. The length of the CDR3 is 16 residues. This CDR3 reads CASSSPGGVGFNEQYF.

Here the CDR3 reads CATSRGGGETQYF. The rearrangement links TRBV15 to TRBJ2-5; TCRdb outputs TRBD1, but without DNA this stays unchecked. The CDR3 spans 13 residues. Germline V lookup: CDR1 LNHNV, CDR2 YYDKDF (reference sequence).

The genes are TRBV30 and TRBJ2-7; as DNA is missing, the TRBD1 call by TCRdb cannot be tested. The CDR3 runs to 15 residues. Germline V lookup: CDR1 GTSNPN, CDR2 SVGIG (reference sequence). The CDR3 loop is CAWNRGHRPTYEQYF.

The chain combines TRBV6-2 or TRBV6-3 with TRBJ1-5; TCRdb designates TRBD1, a call that cannot be tested without DNA. Per germline, CDR1 MNHEY and CDR2 SVGEGT. This CDR3 comprises 14 residues. Here the CDR3 reads CASSPTVGFQPQHF.

This clonotype is called medium-sized based on its frequency. V gene TRBV5-6 combines with J gene TRBJ1-4; TCRdb gives TRBD1 as the D gene, but with no DNA this cannot be confirmed. This CDR3 spans 14 amino acids. Germline V lookup: CDR1 SGHDT, CDR2 YYEEEE. The CDR3 protein is CASSFGRGREKLFF.

According to its frequency, this clonotype is medium-sized. The chain is built from TRBV30 and TRBJ2-7; the D gene TCRdb calls, TRBD2, cannot be checked with no DNA. Germline-derived CDR1 and CDR2 are GTSNPN and SVGIG (reference sequence). The length of the CDR3 is 15 residues. Here the CDR3 reads CAWSVVAGRGHEQYF.

The chain joins TRBV19 to TRBJ2-6; the TCRdb D gene call, TRBD2, has no DNA to confirm it. Germline V gene lookup returns CDR1 LNHDA and CDR2 SQIVND (reference sequence). This CDR3 region has 17 residues. CDR3 amino acids: CASSLGLWSSGANVLTF.

In terms of frequency, this clonotype is large. The chain combines TRBV29-1 with TRBJ2-2; checking the TCRdb D call of TRBD2 is not possible without DNA. The CDR3 totals 15 residues. CDR1 and CDR2 (germline): SQVTM, ANQGSEA. The CDR3 region is CSVRRAGANTGELFF.

By frequency, this clonotype registers medium-sized. The J gene is TRBJ2-2, the V gene TRBV5-1; TCRdb picks TRBD1, but there is no DNA to check that call. The CDR3 loop spans 16 amino acids. In germline, CDR1 is SGHRS, CDR2 YFSETQ. The CDR3 region is CASSPPGRSNTGELFF.

The V and J genes are TRBV13 and TRBJ2-1. From germline, CDR1 is PRHDT and CDR2 FYEKMQ (reference sequence). The CDR3 totals 15 residues. CDR3 in amino acids: CASSLGRTTSNEQFF.

The chain links TRBV6-5 to TRBJ2-4; the TRBD1 assignment by TCRdb is unverifiable without DNA. Germline V gene sequence: CDR1 MNHEY, CDR2 SVGAGI. This CDR3 has 18 amino acids. This chain's CDR3 is CASSYDRGRNAAKNIQYF.

V and J are TRBV20-1 and TRBJ2-2; the D gene TCRdb calls, TRBD1, cannot be checked with no DNA. The CDR3 totals 12 residues. Germline lookup yields CDR1 DFQATT and CDR2 SNEGSKA (reference sequence). The CDR3 region is CSAVRVTGELFF.